Each of the 7 T cell receptor beta chains below was sequenced from the same sample in a study of blood T cell repertoires in COVID-19. Using immunoSEQ multiplex PCR, the repertoire was profiled, and TCRdb retains in-frame clones only, with some absent. The sample consists of about 210,000 clones, around nine tenths of them appearing once. Sample: PBMCs or T cells enriched from blood (not recorded which). The source is a woman in her 30s who had been exposed to COVID-19.

This chain links TRBV18 with TRBJ1-1; D perhaps matches TRBD1 (6 bases). With 6 bases removed from V and 3 bases from J, the gap between germline ends came to 17 bases. The CDR3 is 15 amino acids. From germline, CDR1 is KGHSH and CDR2 LQKENI. CDR3 nucleotides: TGTGCCAGCTCGGGGGCCAGGGGTGGGGACACTGAAGCTTTCTTT. This sequence encodes CASSGARGGDTEAFF.

The chain carries TRBV6-5 and TRBJ1-2; 7 bases are a match to TRBD1. J lost 5 bases, V lost 6 bases, and 3 bases had no gene match. CDR1 is MNHEY, CDR2 SVGAGI, per germline. There are 12 residues in the CDR3. The CDR3 loop is CASRVRGYGYTF. In DNA, the CDR3 is TGTGCCAGCAGGGTCAGGGGGTATGGCTACACCTTC.

A few counts support this clone. This sequence joins TRBV10-3 and TRBJ2-3, with no clear D. The germline V and J ends were trimmed by 4 bases and 2 bases, with 13 bases remaining between them. Germline lookup yields CDR1 ENHRY and CDR2 SYGVKD. CDR3 size: 15 residues. DNA of the CDR3: TGTGCCATCAGTGGCGGTAGTCTAGACACAGATACGCAGTATTTT. As protein: CAISGGSLDTDTQYF.

The rearrangement joins TRBV4-2 to TRBJ2-7; TRBD1 might be the D (6 bases). Germline loops: CDR1 LGHNA, CDR2 YNFKEQ. The CDR3 spans 14 residues. Trimming pared 5 bases from V and 7 bases from J, leaving 18 bases between. CDR3 coding DNA: TGTGCCAGCAGCGAAGGATTGAAGGGGGTTGAGCAGTACTTC. Protein: CASSEGLKGVEQYF.

V usage is TRBV2 and J usage is TRBJ2-4; TRBD1 matches at 7 bases. This CDR3 has 14 residues. Germline assignment: CDR1 SNHLY and CDR2 FYNNEI. With V trimmed by 7 bases and J by 2 bases, 5 bases remained unmatched. The CDR3 DNA reads TGTGCCAGCAAGACACAGGGGCCCAAAAACATTCAGTACTTC. Amino acid sequence: CASKTQGPKNIQYF.

The genes are TRBV19 and TRBJ1-5, with D possibly TRBD1 on 6 matching bases. Trimming removed 5 bases from V and 1 base from J, with 12 bases in between. This CDR3 has 15 amino acids. Germline V CDR1 and CDR2: LNHDA, SQIVND (reference sequence). The CDR3 DNA reads TGTGCCAGTAGTTCGCAGGGGAAGAGCAATCAGCCCCAGCATTTT. It translates to CASSSQGKSNQPQHF.

The count of this clone is one. The same CDR3 is also encoded by other DNA sequences in this sample. The V gene is TRBV18, the J gene TRBJ2-1; 9 bases map to TRBD2. The germline CDR1 and CDR2 sequences are KGHSH and LQKENI. This CDR3 comprises 15 residues. V shed 3 bases, J shed 4 bases, and the junction held 4 bases outside the gene matches. The CDR3 nucleotides read TGTGCCAGCTCACCCCTAGCGGGGAGTTACAATGAGCAGTTCTTC. Its translation is CASSPLAGSYNEQFF.